This TCR beta chain stems from a study of cytomegalovirus exposure and HLA in healthy donors. General study points: Using the classifier, cytomegalovirus status was reportedly diagnosed with high specificity and sensitivity.

CDR3 length equals 17 residues. Germline loops: CDR1 MRHNA, CDR2 SNTAGT. This clone was recorded only once. Antigen: not known. A multiplex PCR was run with 60 Vbeta primers and 13 Jbeta primers. The protocol was immunoSEQ multiplex PCR, while the TCRdb copy is restricted to in-frame clones and leaves out a portion. The sample yields 100,000 to 150,000 clones, 74% seen once. The specimen sequenced was PBMCs. The sequence was obtained from a woman in her forties or fifties in good health and CMV-seropositive. V and J are TRBV6-4 and TRBJ2-5, with TRBD1 identical over 7 bases. The DNA end favors TRBJ2-7, so the J call may be wrong. The CDR3 DNA follows: TGTGCCAGCAGTCTTACCATACACAGGGGTGGGGTCTACGAGCAGTACTTC. The encoded protein is CASSLTIHRGGVYEQYF.